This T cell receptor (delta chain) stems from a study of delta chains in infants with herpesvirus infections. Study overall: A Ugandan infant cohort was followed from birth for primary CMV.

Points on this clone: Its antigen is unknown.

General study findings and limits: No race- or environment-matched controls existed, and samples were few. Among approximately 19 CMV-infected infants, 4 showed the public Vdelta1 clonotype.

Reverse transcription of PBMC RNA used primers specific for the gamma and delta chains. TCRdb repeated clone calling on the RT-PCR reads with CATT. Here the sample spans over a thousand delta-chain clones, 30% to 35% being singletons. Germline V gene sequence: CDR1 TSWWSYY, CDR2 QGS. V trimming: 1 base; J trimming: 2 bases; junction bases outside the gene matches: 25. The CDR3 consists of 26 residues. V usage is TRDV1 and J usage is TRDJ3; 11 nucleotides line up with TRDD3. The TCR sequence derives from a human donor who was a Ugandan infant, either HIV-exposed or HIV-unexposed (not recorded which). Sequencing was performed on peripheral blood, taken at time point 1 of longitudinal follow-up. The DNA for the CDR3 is TGTGCTCTTGGGGAACGGGGCATTCCTATCGGTCGTTGGGGGATACGGGGACCCTGGGACACCCGACAGATGTTTTTC. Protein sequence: CALGERGIPIGRWGIRGPWDTRQMFF.